This passage covers 9 T cell receptor beta chains from one sample sequenced in a study of response to subunit inactivated influenza vaccine listed by TCRdb under 2018. Libraries were constructed by RT-PCR. Sequencing took place on an Illumina HiSeq 2500. The public reads were quality trimmed at Q25 with fastp and then assembled into clones with MiXCR by TCRdb, keeping productive beta chains. A single entry per CDR3 protein holds the most common genes and DNA from its merged rows. Across this sample there are about 300,000 distinct CDR3 sequences, with roughly a fifth seen only once. The top ten clones comprise 10% to 13% of the sample. The source material was PBMCs from blood, sampled less than 22 months after vaccination. The origin of the receptors is a man aged 45 to 75 who received an inactivated influenza vaccine. Donor details come from another sample of the same person, matched by shared clones.

The chain uses TRBV7-8 and TRBJ2-3; a possible D gene is TRBD2 (5 bases). The V end lost 5 bases, the J end lost 6 bases, and 15 bases lay between the germline ends. The germline CDR1 and CDR2 sequences are SGHVS and FQNEAQ. This CDR3 is 14 amino acids long. The CDR3 bases are TGTGCCAGCAGCCAGACTATTTTTCGGGATACGCAGTATTTT. The encoded protein is CASSQTIFRDTQYF.

The rearrangement joins TRBV12-3 or TRBV12-4 to TRBJ1-5; 7 positions match TRBD1. J lost 7 bases, V lost 6 bases, and 6 bases had no gene match. This CDR3 has 13 amino acids. Written as DNA, the CDR3 is TGTGCCAGCAGGCGGGACAGCACACAGCCCCAGCATTTT. Translation gives CASRRDSTQPQHF.

In its sample, this clonotype was seen a few times. This sequence joins TRBV20-1 and TRBJ1-5; D unresolved. V was pared by 1 base and J by 3 bases, with 7 bases between. The CDR3 covers 13 residues. Germline CDR1 reads DFQATT; CDR2 reads SNEGSKA (reference sequence). The CDR3 sequence is CSARAGINQPQHF. The CDR3 region has the DNA TGCAGTGCTAGAGCGGGGATCAATCAGCCCCAGCATTTT.

This clonotype turned up a few times. The chain has TRBV30 and TRBJ1-1; 9 positions agree with TRBD1. V shed 0 bases and J 6 bases; nucleotides not matched to a gene: 5. The CDR3 has 14 residues. Germline V gives CDR1 GTSNPN, CDR2 SVGIG (reference sequence). The DNA of the CDR3 is TGTGCCTGGAGTGTACTGGGACAGGGAGCTGAAGCTTTCTTT. Amino acids: CAWSVLGQGAEAFF. The full variable domain, its missing parts supplied by reference TRBV30 and TRBJ1-1, is SQTIHQWPATLVQPVGSPLSLECTVEGTSNPNLYWYRQAAGRGLQLLFYSVGIGQISSEVPQNLSASRPQDRQFILSSKKLLLSDSGFYLCAWSVLGQGAEAFFGQGTRLTVV.

There are many counts of this clonotype. The rearrangement joins TRBV4-3 to TRBJ1-5, with 7 bases lining up with TRBD1. Unmatched junction bases numbered 7, after V lost 4 bases and J lost 7 bases. CDR3 length: 14 residues. Germline CDR1 LGHNA, CDR2 YSLEER. Here the CDR3 reads CASSPTGVGQPQHF. The CDR3 DNA sequence: TGCGCCAGCAGCCCAACAGGGGTTGGACAGCCCCAGCATTTT.

This clonotype was counted only a few times. The V and J genes are TRBV4-2 and TRBJ1-3; perhaps TRBD1 as D (6 bases). CDR3 length equals 14 residues. In germline, CDR1 is LGHNA, CDR2 YNFKEQ. Trimming shortened V by 5 bases and J by 2 bases, and 10 bases separated the two germline ends. The DNA for the CDR3 is TGTGCCAGCAGCACGGACAGAGCTGGAAACACCATATATTTT. Residues: CASSTDRAGNTIYF.

The chain couples TRBV19 to TRBJ1-4; 8 nucleotides line up with TRBD1. The J segment lost 7 bases and the V segment lost 5 bases, leaving 3 bases of the junction unmatched. Germline CDR1 LNHDA, CDR2 SQIVND (reference sequence). This CDR3 spans 13 amino acids. The CDR3, as DNA: TGTGCCAGTAGTGGAACAGGGGGTGAAAAACTGTTTTTT. Protein product: CASSGTGGEKLFF.

The chain carries TRBV20-1 and TRBJ1-2; TRBD1 matches at 8 bases. J lost 6 bases, V lost 1 base, and 4 bases had no gene match. The CDR3 covers 13 residues. Per the germline V gene, CDR1 is DFQATT and CDR2 is SNEGSKA (reference sequence). CDR3 nucleotide sequence: TGCAGTGCTAGAGCGACACAGGGGGATGGCTACACCTTC. Residues: CSARATQGDGYTF.

The rearrangement joins TRBV27 to TRBJ2-5, with D perhaps being TRBD1 or TRBD2 (5 bases each). CDR1 is MNHEY and CDR2 is SMNVEV in the germline V gene (reference sequence). The CDR3 runs 15 residues. Trimming stripped 4 bases from V and 5 bases from J, with 17 bases between. The CDR3 sequence is CASSSSFGAGETQYF. The CDR3 region has the DNA TGTGCCAGCAGTTCCTCCTTCGGGGCAGGGGAGACCCAGTACTTC.